The clone carrying this T cell receptor beta chain showed up just a few times. Antigen unknown. The sample originates from a study of T-cell memory formation after mild COVID-19. Study-wide results and limits: Later expanders leaned CD4+, whereas day 15 to 85 contracting clones were balanced CD4/CD8. Some clones that responded were present in memory (sampled pre-infection), which suggests cross-reactive memory joined. Contracting clones localized mainly to CM and EM when CD4+ and mainly to EMRA when CD8+.

With constant-segment primers, 5'RACE yielded cDNA libraries of TCR alpha and TCR beta that carried sample barcodes and UMIs. TCRdb passed the 5' RACE reads through MiXCR, listing each CDR3 protein once. The sample has roughly 200,000 distinct CDR3 sequences, 16% seen once. Looked up from germline, CDR1 is MNHNS and CDR2 is SASEGT. The germline V and J ends were trimmed by 6 bases and 4 bases, with 16 bases remaining between them. This CDR3 comprises 14 residues. The chain uses TRBV6-1 and TRBJ2-7; the D gene is possibly TRBD1 (6 bases). Sequenced sample: PBMCs or a T cell subset sorted from them (not recorded which). This TCR was sampled from an adult woman who had mild COVID-19 (a few samples of this study predate the infection). Cell type and time point are not known. The CDR3 region is CASRRHGQLYEQYF. The CDR3 nucleotides are TGTGCCAGCAGACGACATGGACAGTTATACGAGCAGTACTTC.